These 5 T cell receptor beta chains were all obtained from the same sample, sequenced in a study of blood T cell repertoires in COVID-19. Clones were read by immunoSEQ multiplex PCR, and TCRdb kept only the in-frame ones, dropping some. The sample shows more than 350,000 clones, roughly 90% of them seen only once. The sequenced sample consisted of peripheral blood. Receptor source: a woman between 25 and 40 years old with COVID-19, enrolled during active disease.

The J gene is TRBJ1-2, the V gene TRBV18; 9 bases match TRBD1. The CDR3 sequence is 18 residues long. Looked up from germline, CDR1 is KGHSH and CDR2 is LQKENI. J was trimmed by 2 bases and V by 2 bases; bases with no gene match: 12. In nucleotides, the CDR3 is TGTGCCAGCTCACCAGCTGGACAGGGGCGAGCGATAAACTATGGCTACACCTTC. Translating it yields CASSPAGQGRAINYGYTF.

J is TRBJ1-1 and V is TRBV6-2 or TRBV6-3; D unresolved. Trimming shortened V by 0 bases and J by 0 bases, and 11 bases separated the two germline ends. The CDR3 loop spans 16 amino acids. Germline V lookup: CDR1 MNHEY, CDR2 SVGEGT. CDR3 residues: CASSYSLGQVNTEAFF. The CDR3 bases are TGTGCCAGCAGTTACTCACTCGGCCAGGTGAACACTGAAGCTTTCTTT.

The J gene is TRBJ1-2, the V gene TRBV28; D perhaps matches TRBD1 (5 bases). The CDR3 is 12 residues long. The V end was cut by 6 bases, the J end by 4 bases, with 9 bases between. Germline-derived CDR1 and CDR2 are MDHEN and SYDVKM. This CDR3 reads CASSDRPYGYTF. DNA of the CDR3: TGTGCCAGCAGCGACAGACCCTATGGCTACACCTTC.

The chain recombines TRBV4-3 with TRBJ2-7, with 13 bases aligning to TRBD2. Per the germline V gene, CDR1 is LGHNA and CDR2 is YSLEER. The V segment lost 6 bases and the J segment 7 bases; nucleotides outside the gene matches: 18. The CDR3 is made up of 18 amino acids. DNA of the CDR3: TGCGCCAGCAGTCGGAACAGCGGACTAGCGGGAGTAACGGGGGAGCAGTACGTC. It codes for CASSRNSGLAGVTGEQYV.

This clone was seen at least ten times. The V and J genes are TRBV6-1 and TRBJ2-1, with 9 bases matching TRBD2. This CDR3 region has 16 residues. V lost 2 bases and J lost 4; bases outside the gene matches: 6. Germline loops: CDR1 MNHNS, CDR2 SASEGT. CDR3 DNA sequence: TGTGCCAGCAGTGAATCGGCGGGAGGGGGATACAATGAGCAGTTCTTC. Translation: CASSESAGGGYNEQFF.